What follows are 26 T cell receptor beta chains derived from one specimen sequenced in a study of cytomegalovirus exposure and HLA in healthy donors. This PCR relied on a set of 60 Vbeta primers and 13 Jbeta primers. The data were produced by immunoSEQ multiplex PCR, yet TCRdb's version contains in-frame clones alone and is incomplete. The sample contains approximately 130,000 clones, about 64% of which appear only once. Material for sequencing was PBMCs. The receptors stem from a woman in her thirties or forties in good health and CMV-seronegative.

The CDR3: CASSPEEDTQYF. The CDR3 nucleotides are TGTGCCAGCAGCCCAGAGGAGGATACGCAGTATTTT. The chain combines TRBV7-9 with TRBJ2-3, with D hard to call. V lost 5 bases and J lost 6, with 9 bases in between. The germline V gene encodes CDR1 SEHNR and CDR2 FQNEAQ (reference sequence). The CDR3 runs 12 residues.

V and J are TRBV9 and TRBJ2-5, with 8 bases lining up with TRBD1. The CDR3 loop spans 15 amino acids. Trimming took 0 bases from V and 4 from J; bases not matched to a gene: 5. Looked up from germline, CDR1 is SGDLS and CDR2 is YYNGEE. The CDR3 coding sequence is TGTGCCAGCAGCGTAGACCCAGGGGGCTTAGAGACCCAGTACTTC. Translating gives CASSVDPGGLETQYF.

The chain has TRBV6-5 and TRBJ2-2; D unclear. Germline values: CDR1 MNHEY, CDR2 SVGAGI. V lost 0 bases and J lost 8, with 4 bases in between. The CDR3 totals 12 residues. CDR3 sequence reads: CASSYSRGELFF. The CDR3 DNA reads as TGTGCCAGCAGTTACTCGAGGGGGGAGCTGTTTTTT.

V gene TRBV12-5 combines with J gene TRBJ1-2; 7 bases map to TRBD1. J was trimmed by 2 bases and V by 4 bases; bases with no gene match: 4. The CDR3 totals 14 residues. Germline V gene sequence: CDR1 LGHNT, CDR2 FRNRAP. CDR3 amino acids: CASGSMGQNYGYTF. CDR3 in DNA: TGTGCTAGTGGTTCCATGGGACAGAACTATGGCTACACCTTC.

V gene TRBV4-1 combines with J gene TRBJ2-7, with 11 bases aligning to TRBD1. This CDR3 comprises 15 residues. Per germline, CDR1 MGHRA and CDR2 YSYEKL. V shed 5 bases and J 2 bases; nucleotides not matched to a gene: 5. The CDR3: CASSYRDRGTYEQYF. The CDR3 DNA follows: TGCGCCAGCAGCTACCGGGACAGGGGGACCTACGAGCAGTACTTC.

The V and J genes are TRBV12-5 and TRBJ2-5; D possibly corresponds to TRBD1 (8 bases). This CDR3 is built from 14 residues. Trimming left V 6 bases short and J 4 bases short, with 15 bases between. Germline V gives CDR1 LGHNT, CDR2 FRNRAP. The CDR3, as DNA: TGTGCTAGTGGGGAAACAGGGGGGGGAGAGACCCAGTACTTC. Its translation is CASGETGGGETQYF.

CDR3 residues: CASSQLAGGPYNEQFF. Written as DNA, the CDR3 is TGTGCCAGCAGCCAACTAGCGGGGGGCCCCTACAATGAGCAGTTCTTC. The chain recombines TRBV7-2 with TRBJ2-1; 12 nucleotides align to TRBD2. Germline lookup yields CDR1 SGHTA and CDR2 FQGNSA. The CDR3 spans 16 residues. The V gene end was trimmed by 5 bases and the J gene end by 2 bases; junction bases not matched to a gene: 4. The complete variable domain, with remaining parts taken from reference TRBV7-2 and TRBJ2-1, reads GAGVSQSPSNKVTEKGKDVELRCDPISGHTALYWYRQSLGQGLEFLIYFQGNSAPDKSGLPSDRFSAERTGGSVSTLTIQRTQQEDSAVYLCASSQLAGGPYNEQFFGPGTRLTVL.

V is TRBV18 and J is TRBJ1-5; 9 bases line up with TRBD1. This CDR3 has 13 residues. Germline CDR1 and CDR2: KGHSH and LQKENI. The ends lost 3 bases at V and 13 bases at J; junction bases unmatched: 7. This CDR3 reads CASSPGQGPGQHF. The DNA for the CDR3 is TGTGCCAGCTCACCGGGACAGGGCCCAGGACAGCATTTT.

V usage is TRBV18 and J usage is TRBJ1-2; D is unresolved. CDR1 is KGHSH and CDR2 is LQKENI in the germline V gene. V gave up 5 bases and J gave up 3 bases, with 10 bases separating them. The CDR3 loop spans 13 amino acids. The chain's CDR3 is CASSSTQDYGYTF. The CDR3 DNA reads TGTGCCAGCTCATCCACCCAGGACTATGGCTACACCTTC.

This clone was seen a few times. This chain connects TRBV27 to TRBJ1-4; D might be TRBD1 (6 bases). This CDR3 spans 15 amino acids. Germline V CDR1 and CDR2: MNHEY, SMNVEV (reference sequence). V shed 6 bases and J shed 3 bases, with 14 bases lying between them. CDR3 sequence (DNA): TGTGCCAGCAGGGGCACAGGGTGGGCTAATGAAAAACTGTTTTTT. The encoded protein is CASRGTGWANEKLFF.

CDR3 in amino acids: CASSPIPSSSEQYF. The CDR3 DNA sequence: TGCGCCAGCAGCCCAATCCCTTCTTCTAGCGAGCAGTACTTC. V and J are TRBV5-1 and TRBJ2-7; D uncertain. Germline CDR1 is SGHRS and CDR2 is YFSETQ. Trimming removed 4 bases from V and 6 bases from J, with 17 bases in between. The CDR3 spans 14 residues.

This rearrangement joins TRBV5-1 to TRBJ1-6; D gene unclear. This CDR3 is 14 amino acids long. CDR1 and CDR2 from the germline V gene are SGHRS and YFSETQ. V shed 2 bases and J shed 5 bases, with 8 bases lying between them. The CDR3 DNA is TGCGCCAGCAGCTTAGACACGAATAATTCACCCCTCCACTTT. Its protein product is CASSLDTNNSPLHF.

This chain joins TRBV30 and TRBJ1-5, with 7 positions matching TRBD1. CDR3 length: 14 amino acids. Trimming took 5 bases from V and 7 from J; bases not matched to a gene: 11. Germline CDR1 reads GTSNPN; CDR2 reads SVGIG (reference sequence). CDR3 sequence reads: CAWQNRGPVQPQHF. The CDR3 nucleotides read TGTGCCTGGCAGAACAGGGGCCCGGTCCAGCCCCAGCATTTT.

This clone was picked up one time. This chain joins TRBV5-6 and TRBJ1-6; 9 positions agree with TRBD1. The CDR3 contains 14 residues. CDR1 and CDR2 from the germline V gene are SGHDT and YYEEEE. J gave up 10 bases and V 3 bases, and 5 bases lay outside the gene matches. The CDR3 bases are TGTGCCAGCAGCTGGGGGACAGGGACATCACCCCTCCACTTT. It translates to CASSWGTGTSPLHF.

This clone was counted between two and nine times. The rearrangement uses TRBV2 and TRBJ1-2, with D uncertain. The CDR3 totals 12 residues. Germline CDR1 is SNHLY and CDR2 is FYNNEI. V gave up 0 bases and J gave up 8 bases, with 7 bases separating them. The CDR3 DNA reads TGTGCCAGCAGTGAAGCCGGGGTGGGCTACACCTTC. Residues: CASSEAGVGYTF.

This chain uses TRBV23-1 with TRBJ1-2; D call uncertain. TRBV23-1 is flagged as an ORF with uncertain function. The V end lost 3 bases, the J end lost 8 bases, and 22 bases lay between the germline ends. The CDR3 sequence is 16 residues long. DNA for the CDR3: TGCGCCAGCAGTCAGCAAAGGGATGGCGGGCCGGAAGGCTACACCTTC. As protein: CASSQQRDGGPEGYTF.

The rearrangement links TRBV21-1 to TRBJ1-3; TRBD1, the table's D call, lacks a check against the DNA. TRBV21-1 is reported as a pseudogene. This CDR3 has 17 residues. The CDR3: CASSKVDSLLSGNTIYF. For the CDR3, the DNA is TGTGCCAGCAGCAAAGTGGACAGCCTGCTCTCTGGAAACACCATATATTTT.

The chain combines TRBV7-2 with TRBJ1-1; tentative D call: TRBD1 (5 bases). The V end lost 2 bases, the J end lost 0 bases, and 7 bases lay between the germline ends. The CDR3 consists of 14 residues. Germline V lookup: CDR1 SGHTA, CDR2 FQGNSA. The CDR3 region is CASSLQGLNTEAFF. The CDR3, as DNA: TGTGCCAGCAGCTTACAGGGTTTGAACACTGAAGCTTTCTTT.

This clone appeared a few times. The chain joins TRBV9 to TRBJ2-7; D perhaps matches TRBD1 (6 bases). The CDR3 runs to 14 residues. The germline V gene encodes CDR1 SGDLS and CDR2 YYNGEE. Trimming took off 4 bases at V and 4 bases at J, with 15 bases between the two ends. The CDR3 sequence: CASSPQGSGYEQYF. DNA of the CDR3: TGTGCCAGCAGCCCCCAGGGGAGCGGTTACGAGCAGTACTTC.

The CDR3, as DNA: TGTGCCTGGAGCCGGACAGGGGCACATTATGGCTACACCTTC. This codes for CAWSRTGAHYGYTF. V is TRBV30 and J is TRBJ1-2; TRBD1 agrees at 9 bases. V shed 3 bases, J shed 5 bases, and the junction held 7 bases outside the gene matches. The germline CDR1 and CDR2 sequences are GTSNPN and SVGIG (reference sequence). The CDR3 covers 14 residues.

The chain combines TRBV29-1 with TRBJ1-1; D is undetermined. Germline-derived CDR1 and CDR2 are SQVTM and ANQGSEA. The CDR3 runs 11 residues. V lost 5 bases to trimming and J lost 2 bases, with 6 bases between them. The CDR3 here is CSVLINTEAFF. CDR3 nucleotide sequence: TGCAGCGTTTTAATAAACACTGAAGCTTTCTTT.

This chain links TRBV7-2 with TRBJ1-1, with unresolved D. The CDR3 contains 13 residues. The germline gives CDR1 SGHTA, CDR2 FQGNSA. V gave up 4 bases and J gave up 0 bases, with 6 bases separating them. CDR3 sequence: CASSSQVNTEAFF. CDR3 DNA sequence: TGTGCCAGCAGCTCCCAGGTGAACACTGAAGCTTTCTTT.

The chain uses TRBV5-6 and TRBJ2-1; D is undetermined. Germline assignment: CDR1 SGHDT and CDR2 YYEEEE. Trimming cost V 7 bases and J 10 bases, with 21 bases left between them. CDR3 length: 14 amino acids. In DNA, the CDR3 is TGTGCCAGCGCCCTGCCGCCTCTTACTAACGAGCAGTTCTTC. This translates into CASALPPLTNEQFF.

A few counts support this clone. CDR3 bases: TGTGCCAGCAGCTTCTTAGGGACTAGCGGAGATACGCAGTATTTT. It specifies CASSFLGTSGDTQYF. V gene TRBV11-2 combines with J gene TRBJ2-3, with 11 positions matching TRBD2. In germline, CDR1 is SGHAT, CDR2 FQNNGV. The CDR3 sequence is 15 residues long. J was trimmed by 5 bases and V by 3 bases; bases with no gene match: 4.

V is TRBV19 and J is TRBJ1-6; TRBD1 agrees at 10 bases. This CDR3 contains 15 residues. In germline, CDR1 is LNHDA, CDR2 SQIVND (reference sequence). The V and J ends lost 7 bases and 7 bases, in that order; junction bases with no gene match: 7. CDR3 protein: CASTPPGQGNSPLHF. Here the CDR3 DNA reads TGTGCCAGTACCCCTCCGGGACAGGGGAATTCACCCCTCCACTTT.

This clone was seen more than once but under ten times. J is TRBJ1-2 and V is TRBV18, with TRBD1 as a possible D gene (6 bases). The CDR3 totals 14 residues. Germline CDR1 and CDR2: KGHSH and LQKENI. The V end lost 3 bases, the J end lost 7 bases, and 15 bases lay between the germline ends. CDR3 bases: TGTGCCAGCTCACCCGAACAGGGCCCGGGTGGCTACACCTTC. As protein: CASSPEQGPGGYTF.